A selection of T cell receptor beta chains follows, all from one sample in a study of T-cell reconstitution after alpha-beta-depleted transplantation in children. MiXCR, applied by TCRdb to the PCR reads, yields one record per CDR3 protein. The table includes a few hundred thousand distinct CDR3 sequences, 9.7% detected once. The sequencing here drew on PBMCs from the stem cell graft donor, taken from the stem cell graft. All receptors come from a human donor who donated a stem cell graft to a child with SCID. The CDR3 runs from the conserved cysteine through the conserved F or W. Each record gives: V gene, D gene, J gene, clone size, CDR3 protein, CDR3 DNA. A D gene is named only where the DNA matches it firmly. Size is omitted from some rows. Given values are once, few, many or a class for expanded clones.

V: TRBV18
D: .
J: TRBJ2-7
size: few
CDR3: CASSPQGSGEQYF
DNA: TGTGCCAGCTCACCACAAGGAAGCGGCGAGCAGTACTTC

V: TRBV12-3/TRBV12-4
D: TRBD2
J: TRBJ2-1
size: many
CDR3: CASSLVLLAGGSYSYNEQFF
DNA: TGTGCCAGCAGTTTAGTATTGCTAGCGGGGGGCTCCTATTCCTACAATGAGCAGTTCTTC

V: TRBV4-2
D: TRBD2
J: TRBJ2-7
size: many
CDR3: CASSQDSAGTAYEQYF
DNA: TGTGCCAGCAGCCAAGATTCAGCGGGGACCGCCTACGAGCAGTACTTC

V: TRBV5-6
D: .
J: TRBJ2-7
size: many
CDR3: CASSFPSSYEQYF
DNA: TGTGCCAGCAGCTTTCCGAGCTCCTACGAGCAGTACTTC

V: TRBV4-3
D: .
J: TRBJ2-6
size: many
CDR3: CASSQDGRGFGANVLTF
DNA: TGCGCCAGCAGCCAAGATGGGAGAGGGTTCGGGGCCAACGTCCTGACTTTC

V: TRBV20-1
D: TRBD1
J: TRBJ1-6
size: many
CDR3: CSAVPTGGDWSPLHF
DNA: TGCAGTGCGGTCCCCACAGGGGGCGATTGGTCACCCCTCCACTTT

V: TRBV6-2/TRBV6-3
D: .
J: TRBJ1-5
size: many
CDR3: CASSLGYGQPQHF
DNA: TGTGCCAGCAGTCTAGGGTATGGTCAGCCCCAGCATTTT

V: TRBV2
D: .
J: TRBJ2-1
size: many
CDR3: CASTHTRGYNEQFF
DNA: TGTGCCAGCACCCATACAAGAGGGTACAATGAGCAGTTCTTC

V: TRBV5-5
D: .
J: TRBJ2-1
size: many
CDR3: CASSFNWGNEQFF
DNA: TGTGCCAGCAGCTTTAACTGGGGGAATGAGCAGTTCTTC

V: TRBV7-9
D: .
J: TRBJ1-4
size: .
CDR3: CASSLRGGDAANEKLFF
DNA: TGTGCCAGCAGCCTCCGGGGTGGGGACGCAGCTAATGAAAAACTGTTTTTT

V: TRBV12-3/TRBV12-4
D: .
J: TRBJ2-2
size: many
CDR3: CASIIDPFGELFF
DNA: TGTGCCAGCATTATAGACCCTTTCGGGGAGCTGTTTTTT

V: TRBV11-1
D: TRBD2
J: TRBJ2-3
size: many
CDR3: CASSQSASGGAISTDTQYF
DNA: TGTGCCAGCAGCCAAAGTGCTAGCGGGGGGGCCATCAGCACAGATACGCAGTATTTT

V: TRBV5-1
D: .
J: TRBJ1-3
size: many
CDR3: CASSQTPGDTIYF
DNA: TGCGCCAGCAGCCAAACCCCCGGTGACACCATATATTTT

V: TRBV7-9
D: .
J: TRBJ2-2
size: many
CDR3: CASSLPTVNTGELFF
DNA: TGTGCCAGCAGCTTACCCACGGTGAACACCGGGGAGCTGTTTTTT

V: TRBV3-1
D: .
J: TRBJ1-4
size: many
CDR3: CASSQGEGSANEKLFF
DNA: TGTGCCAGCAGCCAAGGTGAAGGAAGCGCTAATGAAAAACTGTTTTTT

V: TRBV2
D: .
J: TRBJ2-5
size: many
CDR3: CASSEEHGETQYF
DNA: TGTGCCAGCAGTGAGGAGCATGGGGAGACCCAGTACTTC

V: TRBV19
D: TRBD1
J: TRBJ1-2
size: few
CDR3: CASSYGWDRPNYGYTF
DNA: TGTGCCAGTAGTTACGGGTGGGACAGACCAAACTATGGCTACACCTTC

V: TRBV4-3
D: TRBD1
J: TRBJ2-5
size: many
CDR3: CASSQTGWETQYF
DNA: TGCGCCAGCAGCCAGACAGGGTGGGAGACCCAGTACTTC

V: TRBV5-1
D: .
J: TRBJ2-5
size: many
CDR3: CASSSQGKQETQYF
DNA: TGCGCCAGCAGCTCACAGGGCAAACAAGAGACCCAGTACTTC

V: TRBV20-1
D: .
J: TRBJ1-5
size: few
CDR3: CSARDWGAGQPQHF
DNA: TGCAGTGCTAGAGATTGGGGGGCGGGTCAGCCCCAGCATTTT

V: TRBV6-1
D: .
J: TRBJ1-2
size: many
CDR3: CASSENAGDHYGYTF
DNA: TGTGCCAGCAGTGAAAATGCAGGGGACCACTATGGCTACACCTTC

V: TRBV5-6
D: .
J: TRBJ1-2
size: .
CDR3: CASSLGGFNYGYTF
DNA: TGTGCCAGCAGCTTGGGAGGGTTTAACTATGGCTACACCTTC

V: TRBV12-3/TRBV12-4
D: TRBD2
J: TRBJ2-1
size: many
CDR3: CASTKRTSGGNEQFF
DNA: TGTGCCAGCACTAAACGGACTAGCGGGGGGAATGAGCAGTTCTTC

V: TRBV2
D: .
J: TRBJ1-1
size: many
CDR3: CASSAPEHTEAFF
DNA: TGTGCCAGCAGTGCACCAGAACACACTGAAGCTTTCTTT

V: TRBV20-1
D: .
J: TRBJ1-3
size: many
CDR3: CSVVTGPSGNTIYF
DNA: TGCAGTGTCGTGACGGGACCCTCTGGAAACACCATATATTTT

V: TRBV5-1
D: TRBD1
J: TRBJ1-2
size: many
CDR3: CASSQGQGAYGYTF
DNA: TGCGCCAGCAGCCAGGGACAGGGAGCCTATGGCTACACCTTC

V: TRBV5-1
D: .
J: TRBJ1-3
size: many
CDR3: CASSVHSGNTIYF
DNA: TGCGCCAGCAGCGTCCACTCTGGAAACACCATATATTTT

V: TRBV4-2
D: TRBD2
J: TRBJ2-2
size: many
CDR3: CASSQDDGLAGIGELFF
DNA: TGTGCCAGCAGCCAAGATGATGGACTAGCGGGGATCGGGGAGCTGTTTTTT

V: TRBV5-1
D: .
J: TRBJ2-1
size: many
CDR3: CASSPGLVDEQFF
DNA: TGCGCCAGCAGCCCCGGCCTGGTGGATGAGCAGTTCTTC

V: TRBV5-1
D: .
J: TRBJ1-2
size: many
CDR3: CASSLGGTLYGYTF
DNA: TGCGCCAGCAGCTTGGGTGGTACCCTCTATGGCTACACCTTC

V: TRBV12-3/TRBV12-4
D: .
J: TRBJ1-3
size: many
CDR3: CASSLREPSGNTIYF
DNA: TGTGCCAGCAGTTTACGGGAACCCTCTGGAAACACCATATATTTT

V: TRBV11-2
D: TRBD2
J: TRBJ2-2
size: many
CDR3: CASSSLAGAHQRGGELFF
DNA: TGTGCCAGCAGCTCTTTAGCGGGGGCCCATCAGAGGGGCGGGGAGCTGTTTTTT

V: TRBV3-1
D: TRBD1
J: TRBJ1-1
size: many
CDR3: CASGDRGGRRNTEAFF
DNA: TGTGCCAGCGGGGACAGGGGGGGAAGAAGGAACACTGAAGCTTTCTTT

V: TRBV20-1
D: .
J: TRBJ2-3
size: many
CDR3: CSAPTSGRTDTQYF
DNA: TGCAGTGCCCCAACCAGCGGTCGCACAGATACGCAGTATTTT

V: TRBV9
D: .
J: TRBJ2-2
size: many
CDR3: CASSVDTGELFF
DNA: TGTGCCAGCAGCGTCGATACCGGGGAGCTGTTTTTT

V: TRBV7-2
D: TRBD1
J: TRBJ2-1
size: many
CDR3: CASSAGTGDEQFF
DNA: TGTGCCAGCAGCGCCGGGACAGGCGATGAGCAGTTCTTC

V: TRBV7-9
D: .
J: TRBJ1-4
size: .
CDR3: CSSTGRTNNEKLFF
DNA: TGTTCCAGCACAGGACGGACTAATAATGAAAAACTGTTTTTT

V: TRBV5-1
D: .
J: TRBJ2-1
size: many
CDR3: CASSLGWGSSYNEQFF
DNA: TGCGCCAGCAGCTTGGGTTGGGGGAGCTCCTACAATGAGCAGTTCTTC

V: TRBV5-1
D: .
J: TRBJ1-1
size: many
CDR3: CASSRSAGGVTEAFF
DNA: TGCGCCAGCAGCCGTTCGGCTGGGGGGGTCACTGAAGCTTTCTTT

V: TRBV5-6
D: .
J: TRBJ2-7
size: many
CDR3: CASSFLLVEQYF
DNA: TGTGCCAGCAGCTTCCTCCTTGTCGAGCAGTACTTC

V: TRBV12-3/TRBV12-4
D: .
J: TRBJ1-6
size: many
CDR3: CASSLGSTNSPLHF
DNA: TGTGCCAGCAGTTTGGGGAGTACGAATTCACCCCTCCACTTT

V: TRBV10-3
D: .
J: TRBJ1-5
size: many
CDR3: CAISVVGDNQPQHF
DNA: TGTGCCATCAGTGTAGTGGGGGACAATCAGCCCCAGCATTTT

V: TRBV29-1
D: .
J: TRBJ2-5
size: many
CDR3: CSVEDPKGRETQYF
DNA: TGCAGCGTTGAAGATCCTAAGGGGCGAGAGACCCAGTACTTC

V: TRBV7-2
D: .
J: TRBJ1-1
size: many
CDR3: CASRPPGIGSRTEAFF
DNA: TGTGCCAGCAGACCCCCGGGGATTGGTTCGCGCACTGAAGCTTTCTTT

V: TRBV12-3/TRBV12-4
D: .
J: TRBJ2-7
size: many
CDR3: CASSLASSSYEQYF
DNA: TGTGCCAGCAGTTTAGCCTCTAGCTCCTACGAGCAGTACTTC

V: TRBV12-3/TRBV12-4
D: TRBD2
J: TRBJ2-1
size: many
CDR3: CASSLDSGGAVGNEQFF
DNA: TGTGCCAGCAGTTTAGATAGCGGGGGGGCCGTGGGTAATGAGCAGTTCTTC